These T cell receptor beta chains were read from a single sample in a study of response to subunit inactivated influenza vaccine. TCRdb used MiXCR to reprocess the RT-PCR reads, holding one entry per CDR3 protein. The repertoire has 530,000 or so distinct CDR3 sequences, about 11% of them found once; the top ten carry roughly 10%. This sample comprised PBMCs from blood, obtained on the day of vaccination. These receptors all stem from a man aged 50 to 59 who received an inactivated influenza vaccine. Both conserved end residues are part of each CDR3. A D gene is named only where the DNA matches it firmly. The size of a clone is reported for some rows only, either as once, few or many, or as a class for expanded clones.

TRBJ2-3,TRBD2,many,TRBV15,CATSGEGLAGVQDTQYF,TGTGCCACCAGCGGAGAAGGACTAGCGGGAGTGCAAGATACGCAGTATTTT
TRBJ2-1,.,.,TRBV7-2,CASSSPSRGGPYNEQFF,TGTGCCAGCAGCTCCCCTTCTCGCGGAGGGCCCTACAATGAGCAGTTCTTC
TRBJ2-5,.,.,TRBV5-1,CASSLGARPRETQYF,TGCGCCAGCAGTTTGGGAGCACGTCCCCGTGAGACCCAGTACTTC
TRBJ2-7,.,many,TRBV18,CASSLSREYEQYF,TGTGCCAGCTCACTTTCCAGGGAATACGAGCAGTACTTC
TRBJ1-5,TRBD1,.,TRBV6-2/TRBV6-3,CASSLYRGPQHF,TGTGCCAGCAGTTTGTACAGGGGGCCACAGCATTTT
TRBJ2-6,.,many,TRBV6-1,CASRTGSGANVLTF,TGTGCCAGCAGAACAGGGTCTGGGGCCAACGTCCTGACTTTC
TRBJ2-7,TRBD1,.,TRBV19,CASSVRDRGFSEQYF,TGTGCCAGTAGCGTTCGGGACAGGGGTTTTTCGGAGCAGTACTTC
TRBJ2-1,.,.,TRBV24-1,CATSDTWGKDYNEQFF,TGTGCCACCAGTGATACCTGGGGGAAGGACTACAATGAGCAGTTCTTC
TRBJ1-2,.,many,TRBV12-3/TRBV12-4,CASSKGLPYGYTF,TGTGCCAGCAGTAAGGGACTTCCCTATGGCTACACCTTC
TRBJ2-1,TRBD2,few,TRBV20-1,CSALRLAGAYYNEQFF,TGCAGTGCTCTTAGACTAGCGGGGGCTTACTACAATGAGCAGTTCTTC
TRBJ2-3,TRBD2,.,TRBV6-2/TRBV6-3,CASSAIAGVLKDTQYF,TGTGCCAGCAGTGCTATAGCGGGGGTCCTGAAAGATACGCAGTATTTT
TRBJ2-1,TRBD1,few,TRBV20-1,CSARRGGQGANEQFF,TGCAGTGCTAGACGAGGGGGACAGGGGGCCAATGAGCAGTTCTTC
TRBJ2-7,.,.,TRBV7-9,CASSFGDYSYEQYF,TGTGCCAGCAGCTTCGGGGATTACTCCTACGAGCAGTACTTC
TRBJ2-5,TRBD1,few,TRBV6-2/TRBV6-3,CASRKRIIGGGETQYF,TGTGCCAGCAGAAAAAGAATAATAGGGGGCGGTGAGACCCAGTACTTC
TRBJ2-5,TRBD2,few,TRBV5-1,CASTLTSGESETQYF,TGCGCCAGCACCCTGACTAGCGGGGAATCGGAGACCCAGTACTTC
TRBJ2-7,TRBD1,few,TRBV25-1,CASSEASTGVYEQYF,TGTGCCAGCAGTGAAGCCTCGACAGGGGTCTACGAGCAGTACTTC
TRBJ2-4,.,few,TRBV15,CATSRDRGTWNIQYF,TGTGCCACCAGCAGAGATCGAGGGACCTGGAACATTCAGTACTTC
TRBJ2-3,.,.,TRBV3-1,CASSQAGATDTQYF,TGTGCCAGCAGCCAAGCAGGTGCTACAGATACGCAGTATTTT
TRBJ2-5,.,.,TRBV2,CASSVRRSQETQYF,TGTGCCAGCAGTGTAAGACGGAGCCAAGAGACCCAGTACTTC
TRBJ2-3,TRBD1,few,TRBV24-1,CATSDLGTGPDTQYF,TGTGCCACCAGTGACCTGGGGACAGGGCCAGATACGCAGTATTTT
TRBJ1-1,.,many,TRBV12-3/TRBV12-4,CASSFGGGHTEAFF,TGTGCCAGCAGTTTTGGGGGAGGGCACACTGAAGCTTTCTTT
TRBJ2-5,.,many,TRBV11-2,CASSLGQGGGPETQYF,TGTGCCAGCAGCTTAGGTCAAGGAGGGGGCCCAGAGACCCAGTACTTC
TRBJ2-5,.,few,TRBV28,CASSVQSSGPRIYF,TGTGCCAGCAGTGTCCAATCCTCGGGACCGCGAATTTACTTC
TRBJ2-3,.,.,TRBV3-1,CAGSLLADTQYF,TGTGCCGGCAGCCTTTTAGCAGATACGCAGTATTTT
TRBJ2-7,TRBD2,.,TRBV28,CASSTTKTGTRFYEQYF,TGTGCCAGCAGCACCACTAAGACCGGGACTAGGTTCTACGAGCAGTACTTC
TRBJ2-7,.,.,TRBV12-3/TRBV12-4,CASSPPFTGTPTYEQYF,TGTGCCAGCAGTCCCCCATTTACCGGGACACCAACCTACGAGCAGTACTTC
TRBJ2-5,.,few,TRBV7-2,CASSARASETQYF,TGTGCCAGCAGCGCAAGGGCGTCAGAGACCCAGTACTTC
TRBJ2-5,.,many,TRBV20-1,CSAPAGAGPQETQYF,TGCAGTGCCCCCGCGGGGGCAGGACCTCAAGAGACCCAGTACTTC
TRBJ1-2,.,.,TRBV30,CAWSPGPPHGYTF,TGTGCCTGGAGTCCAGGGCCACCCCATGGCTACACCTTC
TRBJ1-2,.,.,TRBV4-3,CASSLTASEGGYTF,TGCGCCAGCAGCCTCACCGCCTCTGAAGGTGGCTACACCTTC
TRBJ1-1,.,many,TRBV3-1,CASSQVAIRGTEAFF,TGTGCCAGCAGCCAAGTAGCCATCCGGGGCACTGAAGCTTTCTTT
TRBJ2-2,.,many,TRBV20-1,CSARSDTGELFF,TGCAGTGCTAGGTCCGACACCGGGGAGCTGTTTTTT